This T cell receptor beta chain was documented in a study of blood T cells in healthy people across ages. This clonotype was seen more than once but under ten times. Germline V gives CDR1 SGHTA, CDR2 FQGTGA. The CDR3 has 16 amino acids. Trimming removed 4 bases from V and 4 bases from J; junction bases left unmatched: 6. A second PCR, run for roughly 7 to 11 cycles, used a sample-barcoded 5' primer plus a J-beta primer mix. TCRdb reprocessed the 5' RACE reads via MiXCR and lists one record per CDR3 protein. The sample lists around 800,000 distinct CDR3 sequences, about 53% occurring once. The sequencing sample was made of blood. This rearrangement joins TRBV7-3 to TRBJ2-3, with 12 bases aligning to TRBD2. This clonotype was obtained from an elderly man in good health. The CDR3 DNA is TGTGCCAGCAGCTCCGGACTAGCGGGGCCCGCAGATACGCAGTATTTT. Translation gives CASSSGLAGPADTQYF.